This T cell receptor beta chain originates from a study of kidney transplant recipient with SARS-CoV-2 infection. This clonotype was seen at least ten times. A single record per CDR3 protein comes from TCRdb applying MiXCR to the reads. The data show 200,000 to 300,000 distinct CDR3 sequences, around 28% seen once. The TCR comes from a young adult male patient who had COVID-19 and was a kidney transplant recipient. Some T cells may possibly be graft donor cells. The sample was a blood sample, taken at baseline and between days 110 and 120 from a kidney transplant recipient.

CDR3 sequence: CASSTLDSTDTQYF. The CDR3 DNA follows: TGTGCCAGCTCGACTCTAGACTCCACAGATACGCAGTATTTT. The V gene is TRBV18, the J gene TRBJ2-3; D gene unclear. Germline V lookup: CDR1 KGHSH, CDR2 LQKENI. V lost 6 bases, J lost 2 bases, and 12 bases lay in between. The CDR3 extends over 14 amino acids.